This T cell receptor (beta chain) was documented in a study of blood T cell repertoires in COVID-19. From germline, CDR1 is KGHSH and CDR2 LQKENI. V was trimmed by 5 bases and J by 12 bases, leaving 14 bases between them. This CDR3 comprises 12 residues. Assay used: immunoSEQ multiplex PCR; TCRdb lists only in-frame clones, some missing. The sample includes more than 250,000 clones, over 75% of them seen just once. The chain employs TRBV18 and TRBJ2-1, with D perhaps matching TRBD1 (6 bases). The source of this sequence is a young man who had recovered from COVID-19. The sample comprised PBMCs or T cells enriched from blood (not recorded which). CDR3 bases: TGTGCCAGCTCAGAGAGGGGGTTGGGGCAGTTCTTC. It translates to CASSERGLGQFF.